The clone carrying this TCR beta chain was detected ten times or more. Its antigen remains unidentified. As an off-target read in a library built for alpha chains, this beta chain has a frequency of little significance. This record comes from a study of spatial heterogeneity in lung cancer. The overall study: Detected beta-chain sequences consistently exceeded alpha-chain sequences.

CDR1 and CDR2 from the germline V gene are MDHEN and SYDVKM. V was clipped by 9 bases and J by 5 bases; unmatched bases: 10. The CDR3 is 13 amino acids. Overall study findings and caveats: Higher tumor mutation counts went along with higher counts of expanded intratumoral alpha and beta TCRs.

Via MiXCR, TCRdb re-called the 5' RACE reads, giving one row per CDR3 protein. This sample has 14,000 or so distinct CDR3 sequences, with approximately 4.8% found just once. Described time point: sample taken at primary tumor resection. Source: lung tumor tissue, taken at surgery. The V call is TRBV28, the J call TRBJ2-7; 7 nucleotides agree with TRBD1. The source is a female donor with early-stage non-small cell lung cancer. The CDR3, as DNA: TGTGCCAGTAGATGGGGGACAGTCAACGAGCAGTACTTC. The encoded protein is CASRWGTVNEQYF.